Shown below are 18 T cell receptor beta chains from a single sample sequenced in a study of T cells expressing NK-cell markers. Each CDR3 protein gets one entry in TCRdb, which reprocessed the 5' RACE reads and gives no DNA. The sample's table shows about 260,000 distinct CDR3 sequences. The sequenced sample was blood T cells: a sorted CD56 or NKG2C T cell subset, CD4+ or CD8+ T cells, or bulk PBMC T cells (not recorded which). The receptors here all came from a young man in good health.

The chain employs TRBV20-1 and TRBJ2-7; absent DNA, TCRdb's TRBD1 call cannot be checked. The CDR3 covers 13 residues. Germline CDR1 is DFQATT and CDR2 is SNEGSKA (reference sequence). CDR3 amino acids: CSASITGLDEQYF.

This chain links TRBV20-1 with TRBJ2-7; TCRdb picks TRBD2, but there is no DNA to check that call. This CDR3 spans 14 amino acids. Germline V gene lookup returns CDR1 DFQATT and CDR2 SNEGSKA (reference sequence). The CDR3 sequence: CSANGLAGAYEQYF.

The CDR3 sequence is CASSLVSWTGRVADTQYF. V gene TRBV12-3 or TRBV12-4 combines with J gene TRBJ2-3; TCRdb's assignment of TRBD1 cannot be checked, as there is no DNA. The CDR3 sequence is 18 residues long.

The V gene is TRBV7-9, the J gene TRBJ2-7; the D gene TCRdb calls, TRBD1, cannot be checked with no DNA. The length of the CDR3 is 13 residues. Germline V CDR1 and CDR2: SEHNR, FQNEAQ (reference sequence). CDR3: CASSGTGLYEQYF.

The rearrangement joins TRBV28 to TRBJ1-2. This CDR3 comprises 12 residues. Germline values: CDR1 MDHEN, CDR2 SYDVKM. The CDR3 sequence is CASSPYTAGYTF.

The chain uses TRBV4-1 and TRBJ1-2. The CDR3 totals 17 residues. Germline loops: CDR1 MGHRA, CDR2 YSYEKL. This chain's CDR3 is CATRRDKHRGQEDGYTF.

The chain couples TRBV20-1 to TRBJ2-4; TCRdb's D call, TRBD1, is unchecked because there is no DNA. The CDR3 length is 16 residues. The V gene's germline CDR1 is DFQATT and CDR2 SNEGSKA (reference sequence). CDR3 in amino acids: CSARVGGTLAKNIQYF.

The V and J genes are TRBV4-2 and TRBJ1-4; there is no DNA to check the TCRdb D call of TRBD1. From germline, CDR1 is LGHNA and CDR2 YNFKEQ. The CDR3 contains 16 residues. This CDR3 is CASSQTNRGTNEKLFF.

V and J are TRBV15 and TRBJ2-5; lacking DNA, the TRBD2 call made by TCRdb goes unchecked. This CDR3 is built from 16 residues. Germline loops: CDR1 LNHNV, CDR2 YYDKDF (reference sequence). The chain's CDR3 is CATSRDLGPSRETQYF.

The chain is built from TRBV4-3 and TRBJ2-3; absent DNA, TCRdb's TRBD2 call cannot be checked. Germline V gene data show CDR1 as LGHNA and CDR2 as YSLEER. The CDR3 totals 16 residues. The CDR3 reads CASSRQGLAATDTQYF.

The chain carries TRBV5-1 and TRBJ2-5; TCRdb returns TRBD2, unconfirmable since there is no DNA. The CDR3 is 16 residues long. The V gene's germline CDR1 is SGHRS and CDR2 YFSETQ. CDR3: CASSIRLAGVQETQYF.

This sequence joins TRBV7-6 and TRBJ2-1; TCRdb gives TRBD1 as the D gene, but with no DNA this cannot be confirmed. This CDR3 is built from 16 residues. From germline, CDR1 is SGHVS and CDR2 FNYEAQ. CDR3 loop: CASSSLTHSSYNEQFF.

The chain has TRBV19 and TRBJ2-1. CDR1 LNHDA and CDR2 SQIVND come from the germline V gene (reference sequence). This CDR3 is built from 12 residues. The CDR3 spells CASSRTPNEQFF. The variable domain in full, completed from reference TRBV19 and TRBJ2-1, reads DGGITQSPKYLFRKEGQNVTLSCEQNLNHDAMYWYRQDPGQGLRLIYYSQIVNDFQKGDIAEGYSVSREKKESFPLTVTSAQKNPTAFYLCASSRTPNEQFFGPGTRLTVL.

The genes are TRBV29-1 and TRBJ2-3; with no DNA, the TCRdb D assignment of TRBD1 cannot be verified. The CDR3 covers 13 residues. Per the germline V gene, CDR1 is SQVTM and CDR2 is ANQGSEA. CDR3 residues: CSVGRGQRNTQYF.

This sequence joins TRBV7-2 and TRBJ1-6; TCRdb calls TRBD1, which cannot be checked without DNA. Germline CDR1 SGHTA, CDR2 FQGNSA. The CDR3 totals 15 residues. The CDR3 here is CASSPSGQGNSPLHF.

The V and J genes are TRBV6-5 and TRBJ2-5; the TCRdb D gene call, TRBD2, has no DNA to confirm it. This CDR3 is 15 amino acids long. In germline, CDR1 is MNHEY, CDR2 SVGAGI. CDR3 loop: CASSSGTSPLETQYF.

The rearrangement links TRBV12-3 or TRBV12-4 to TRBJ1-5; there is no DNA to check the TCRdb D call of TRBD1. CDR3 size: 15 residues. CDR3 region: CASRHVATDNQPQHF.

The V and J genes are TRBV20-1 and TRBJ2-5. CDR3 length: 11 residues. Germline loops: CDR1 DFQATT, CDR2 SNEGSKA (reference sequence). The CDR3 is CSAWYSETQYF.